The 30 T cell receptor beta chains reported below all come from one sample, sequenced in a study of shared clonotypes between healthy human individuals. TCRdb's table, derived via immunoSEQ multiplex PCR, lists solely in-frame clones and lacks some. The table shows around 2.1 million clones, with just over 90% occurring only once. CD45RO-negative CD8 cells positively selected for CCR7 made up the naive population, which excluded terminally differentiated effector memory CD45RA+ cells. The sequenced sample was naive CD8+ T cells from PBMCs. These receptor sequences come from a man aged 18 to 29 in good health. Some clones in this sample may be carry-over from other donors' samples.

This clone was seen a single time. The V and J genes are TRBV15 and TRBJ2-7, with no clear D. V lost 5 bases and J lost 0, with 14 bases in between. Looked up from germline, CDR1 is LNHNV and CDR2 is YYDKDF (reference sequence). This CDR3 is built from 15 residues. The CDR3 sequence is CATSVSAANSYEQYF. As DNA, the CDR3 is TGTGCCACCAGCGTATCGGCCGCGAACTCCTACGAGCAGTACTTC.

V and J are TRBV4-1 and TRBJ2-3, with D possibly TRBD2 on 6 matching bases. This CDR3 comprises 14 residues. Germline V gene data show CDR1 as MGHRA and CDR2 as YSYEKL. Trimming removed 3 bases from V and 2 bases from J, with 9 bases in between. CDR3 DNA: TGCGCCAGCAGCCACGGAGGGGTCACAGATACGCAGTATTTT. Translated, it gives CASSHGGVTDTQYF.

This chain connects TRBV6-6 to TRBJ2-7; D is unclear. This CDR3 is 14 amino acids long. CDR1 and CDR2 from the germline V gene are MNHNY and SVGAGI (reference sequence). V lost 7 bases and J 0 bases, leaving 13 bases between the germline ends. The CDR3 spells CASNPKRDSYEQYF. The DNA for the CDR3 is TGTGCCAGCAATCCTAAGAGAGACTCCTACGAGCAGTACTTC.

The chain employs TRBV30 and TRBJ1-2, with D hard to call. There are 12 residues in the CDR3. Trimming removed 2 bases at V and 4 bases at J, with 8 bases between. Germline CDR1 and CDR2: GTSNPN and SVGIG (reference sequence). CDR3 loop: CAWSTDGYGYTF. As DNA, the CDR3 is TGTGCCTGGAGTACGGACGGCTATGGCTACACCTTC.

J is TRBJ1-5 and V is TRBV13; TRBD1 might be the D (5 bases). This CDR3 contains 15 residues. V lost 2 bases, J lost 15 bases, and 23 bases lay in between. CDR1 and CDR2 (germline): PRHDT, FYEKMQ (reference sequence). DNA of the CDR3: TGTGCCAGCAGCTTACCACCGGGGCAGGCGAAGCGCCTGCATTTT. Its protein is CASSLPPGQAKRLHF.

The table lists this clone with a count of one. The chain's CDR3 is CSADPGQGYTGELFF. The CDR3 DNA is TGCAGCGCCGACCCCGGACAGGGCTACACCGGGGAGCTGTTTTTT. The chain combines TRBV29-1 with TRBJ2-2, with TRBD1 matching 8 bases. This CDR3 spans 15 amino acids. V dropped 7 bases and J dropped 3; count of bases not matched to a gene: 10. Germline values: CDR1 SQVTM, CDR2 ANQGSEA.

V and J are TRBV27 and TRBJ2-7; D is possibly TRBD1 (5 bases). The CDR3 runs to 14 residues. Between the trimmed V and J ends, which lost 8 bases and 2 bases, there was a span of 16 bases. The germline CDR1 and CDR2 sequences are MNHEY and SMNVEV (reference sequence). The CDR3 region is CASSPWGNTYEQYF. The CDR3 coding sequence is TGTGCCAGCTCCCCATGGGGCAATACCTACGAGCAGTACTTC.

A few counts support this clone. The rearrangement links TRBV10-3 to TRBJ1-1, with 7 bases that match TRBD1. Looked up from germline, CDR1 is ENHRY and CDR2 is SYGVKD. The length of the CDR3 is 13 residues. The trim removed 10 bases at V and 0 bases at J, leaving 5 bases unmatched. The CDR3 DNA is TGTGCCACCAGGGACAGATTGAACACTGAAGCTTTCTTT. It translates to CATRDRLNTEAFF.

V gene TRBV28 combines with J gene TRBJ1-1; TRBD1 matches 8 bases. V was clipped by 8 bases and J by 9 bases; unmatched bases: 14. Germline CDR1 MDHEN, CDR2 SYDVKM. This CDR3 comprises 14 residues. CDR3 in DNA: TGTGCCAGCCGCCTCCTACTGACAGGGGACAAAGCTTTCTTT. Amino acid sequence: CASRLLLTGDKAFF.

The rearrangement links TRBV7-7 to TRBJ2-7, with 7 bases identical to TRBD2. V was pared by 5 bases and J by 1 base, with 8 bases of the junction left unmatched. This CDR3 has 15 amino acids. CDR1 is SSHAT and CDR2 is FNYEAQ in the germline V gene (reference sequence). This CDR3 is CASSPGLVGSYEQYF. The CDR3 DNA reads as TGTGCCAGCAGCCCAGGACTAGTTGGGTCCTACGAGCAGTACTTC.

This sequence joins TRBV27 and TRBJ1-1, with D perhaps matching TRBD1 (5 bases). Deletions cut 6 bases from V and 1 base from J, with 12 bases between. The CDR3 spans 14 residues. Germline lookup yields CDR1 MNHEY and CDR2 SMNVEV (reference sequence). The CDR3: CASSGGWANTEAFF. The CDR3 DNA sequence: TGTGCCAGCAGCGGGGGGTGGGCGAACACTGAAGCTTTCTTT.

V gene TRBV7-9 combines with J gene TRBJ2-1; the D is unclear. Trimming pared 9 bases from V and 9 bases from J, leaving 15 bases between. Looked up from germline, CDR1 is SEHNR and CDR2 is FQNEAQ (reference sequence). The length of the CDR3 is 12 residues. CDR3 protein: CASAAPGSEQFF. CDR3 DNA: TGTGCCAGTGCGGCCCCAGGCAGTGAGCAGTTCTTC.

The chain recombines TRBV28 with TRBJ2-5, with D possibly matching TRBD1 (5 bases). V was pared by 3 bases and J by 5 bases, with 10 bases between. CDR1 is MDHEN and CDR2 is SYDVKM in the germline V gene. The CDR3 runs 13 residues. CDR3 sequence: CASSFLGLETQYF. CDR3 DNA sequence: TGTGCCAGCAGTTTCTTGGGGCTGGAGACCCAGTACTTC.

The chain carries TRBV7-9 and TRBJ1-4, with 7 bases fitting TRBD1. This CDR3 is built from 15 residues. Germline-derived CDR1 and CDR2 are SEHNR and FQNEAQ (reference sequence). V shed 5 bases and J 7 bases; nucleotides not matched to a gene: 10. Written as DNA, the CDR3 is TGTGCCAGCAGCACGAACAGGGGTTTGACTGAAAAACTGTTTTTT. Protein sequence: CASSTNRGLTEKLFF.

This chain uses TRBV9 with TRBJ2-3; D ambiguous. This CDR3 spans 15 amino acids. Germline V CDR1 and CDR2: SGDLS, YYNGEE. Trimming left V 4 bases short and J 2 bases short, with 14 bases between. In DNA form, the CDR3 reads TGTGCCAGCAGCCCCGCCCCTCGACACACAGATACGCAGTATTTT. The encoded protein is CASSPAPRHTDTQYF.

The chain joins TRBV19 to TRBJ2-2, with TRBD2 matching over 14 bases. Germline CDR1 reads LNHDA; CDR2 reads SQIVND (reference sequence). With 5 bases clipped from V and 4 bases from J, the junction kept 3 bases outside the gene matches. CDR3 length equals 16 residues. The CDR3 spells CASSLGLAGATGELFF. The CDR3 DNA sequence: TGTGCCAGTAGTCTGGGACTAGCGGGAGCCACCGGGGAGCTGTTTTTT.

Details on this clone: Other DNA sequences in the sample encode the same CDR3. CDR3 protein: CATSRGGETYEQYF. CDR3 nucleotides: TGTGCCACCAGCAGAGGAGGGGAGACCTACGAGCAGTACTTC. The chain uses TRBV15 and TRBJ2-7; D tentatively reads TRBD1 or TRBD2 (5 bases each). This CDR3 has 14 residues. Trimming pared 1 base from V and 2 bases from J, leaving 9 bases between. Germline V CDR1 and CDR2: LNHNV, YYDKDF (reference sequence).

The V gene is TRBV12-5, the J gene TRBJ2-2; tentative D call: TRBD2 (6 bases). V was trimmed by 5 bases and J by 9 bases, leaving 10 bases between them. Germline V gene sequence: CDR1 LGHNT, CDR2 FRNRAP. This CDR3 is 12 amino acids long. The CDR3: CASGEEGRELFF. CDR3 sequence (DNA): TGTGCTAGTGGTGAGGAGGGTCGGGAGCTGTTTTTT.

The rearrangement uses TRBV19 and TRBJ2-1; no clear D gene. This CDR3 comprises 16 residues. Germline V gene sequence: CDR1 LNHDA, CDR2 SQIVND (reference sequence). The V end lost 3 bases, the J end lost 0 bases, and 12 bases lay between the germline ends. This CDR3 is CASSIYGEGSYNEQFF. In DNA form, the CDR3 reads TGTGCCAGTAGTATCTATGGGGAAGGCTCCTACAATGAGCAGTTCTTC.

The CDR3 DNA is TGTGCCATCAGTGAGTCGAGGTCAGGGCTATCGAACACTGAAGCTTTCTTT. This gives the protein CAISESRSGLSNTEAFF. This chain links TRBV10-3 with TRBJ1-1; D might be TRBD1 (5 bases). The germline CDR1 and CDR2 sequences are ENHRY and SYGVKD. Trimming removed 0 bases from V and 1 base from J, with 15 bases in between. The CDR3 runs to 17 residues.

This sequence joins TRBV19 and TRBJ2-1; tentative D call: TRBD1 (6 bases). CDR1 LNHDA and CDR2 SQIVND come from the germline V gene (reference sequence). This CDR3 has 16 residues. Deletions cut 1 base from V and 5 bases from J, with 15 bases between. CDR3 in amino acids: CASSIGQAYLNNEQFF. In nucleotides, the CDR3 is TGTGCCAGTAGTATAGGACAGGCATACCTGAACAATGAGCAGTTCTTC.

The chain couples TRBV2 to TRBJ2-7; 9 bases line up with TRBD1. J lost 4 bases, V lost 2 bases, and 9 bases had no gene match. Germline V CDR1 and CDR2: SNHLY, FYNNEI. The CDR3 is made up of 16 amino acids. The CDR3 DNA follows: TGTGCCAGCAGTGAACTCCTAGGGGACAGGGAGTACGAGCAGTACTTC. Its translation: CASSELLGDREYEQYF.

The chain recombines TRBV5-3 with TRBJ1-1, with D hard to call. TRBV5-3 has ORF status, its function being uncertain. The CDR3 loop spans 16 amino acids. V dropped 5 bases and J dropped 5 bases, with 22 bases sitting between them. CDR3 in DNA: TGTGCCAGAAGTACACCCCCGGGCCAGCAATATACTGAAGCTTTCTTT. Protein: CARSTPPGQQYTEAFF.

The J gene is TRBJ2-1, the V gene TRBV7-9; possible D gene TRBD2, 7 bases. Trimming took 3 bases from V and 4 from J, leaving 22 bases between them. The CDR3 sequence is 18 residues long. Germline V CDR1 and CDR2: SEHNR, FQNEAQ (reference sequence). CDR3 DNA sequence: TGTGCCAGCAGCTTGGGATCGACAGGCGCTAGCGGATACAATGAGCAGTTCTTC. It yields the protein CASSLGSTGASGYNEQFF.

The chain employs TRBV27 and TRBJ2-7, with 10 bases identical to TRBD2. The V gene end was trimmed by 3 bases and the J gene end by 5 bases; junction bases not matched to a gene: 7. Germline V lookup: CDR1 MNHEY, CDR2 SMNVEV (reference sequence). The CDR3 runs 15 residues. CDR3 residues: CASSFGLAGAHEQYF. CDR3 nucleotide sequence: TGTGCCAGCAGTTTCGGTCTAGCGGGAGCCCACGAGCAGTACTTC.

The chain has TRBV4-2 and TRBJ1-1; the D gene is possibly TRBD1 (6 bases). V lost 7 bases to trimming and J lost 1 base, with 10 bases between them. CDR3 size: 13 residues. Germline CDR1 and CDR2: LGHNA and YNFKEQ. The CDR3 nucleotides are TGTGCCAGCACGTACAGGGAGAACACTGAAGCTTTCTTT. This sequence encodes CASTYRENTEAFF.

The chain is built from TRBV5-1 and TRBJ2-7; 16 positions match TRBD2. The CDR3 has 17 amino acids. With V trimmed by 3 bases and J by 0 bases, 3 bases remained unmatched. Germline CDR1 SGHRS, CDR2 YFSETQ. The CDR3 sequence is CASSSGLAGGPSYEQYF. The CDR3 bases are TGCGCCAGCAGCTCGGGACTAGCGGGAGGGCCCTCCTACGAGCAGTACTTC.

The chain carries TRBV19 and TRBJ1-1; D possibly corresponds to TRBD1 (6 bases). V was shortened by 3 bases and J by 0 bases, with 8 bases between the two germline ends. Germline V CDR1 and CDR2: LNHDA, SQIVND (reference sequence). The CDR3 extends over 14 amino acids. In nucleotides, the CDR3 is TGTGCCAGTAGTATCCGACAGGTGAACACTGAAGCTTTCTTT. Translation: CASSIRQVNTEAFF.

In this sample, this clone turned up once. In DNA, the CDR3 is TGTGCCAGCAAGTCCCTTGGAGGAAACACCATATATTTT. This translates into CASKSLGGNTIYF. The genes are TRBV7-9 and TRBJ1-3; no firm D call. The CDR3 runs to 13 residues. Trimming cost V 7 bases and J 4 bases, with 11 bases left between them. Germline CDR1 and CDR2: SEHNR and FQNEAQ (reference sequence).

This chain joins TRBV7-3 and TRBJ2-7, with a possible D match to TRBD2 (6 bases). This CDR3 is built from 16 residues. With 2 bases removed from V and 2 bases from J, the gap between germline ends came to 16 bases. Germline V gives CDR1 SGHTA, CDR2 FQGTGA. The DNA for the CDR3 is TGTGCCAGCAGCTTAGGGGGAGTTGCGGGGACCTACGAGCAGTACTTC. It encodes CASSLGGVAGTYEQYF. The whole variable domain, filled in from reference TRBV7-3 and TRBJ2-7, reads GAGVSQTPSNKVTEKGKYVELRCDPISGHTALYWYRQSLGQGPEFLIYFQGTGAADDSGLPNDRFFAVRPEGSVSTLKIQRTERGDSAVYLCASSLGGVAGTYEQYFGPGTRLTVT.